The 6 T cell receptor beta chains below come from one sample, sequenced in a study of blood T cells in healthy people across ages. Sample-barcoded 5' priming and a J-beta primer mix drove a second PCR of roughly 7 to 11 cycles. Using its own MiXCR run on the 5' RACE reads, TCRdb lists one record per CDR3 protein. This sample carries over 700,000 distinct CDR3 sequences, 53% of them seen once, and the ten largest clones take about two fifths. Material: blood. All receptors derive from a man aged 80 or over in good health.

This clonotype was detected a few times. The chain has TRBV6-5 and TRBJ1-6, with D hard to call. Deletions cut 5 bases from V and 5 bases from J, with 4 bases between. The CDR3 totals 12 residues. The germline gives CDR1 MNHEY, CDR2 SVGAGI. CDR3 sequence reads: CASSENNSPLHF. As DNA, the CDR3 is TGTGCCAGCAGTGAAAATAATTCACCCCTCCACTTT.

This clonotype was seen a few times. One base away lies a much larger clone, so this may be a sequencing read error. This chain uses TRBV3-1 with TRBJ2-7; D may match TRBD1 or TRBD2 (6 bases each). The CDR3 has 14 amino acids. V lost 4 bases to trimming and J lost 6 bases, with 16 bases between them. Per the germline V gene, CDR1 is LGHDT and CDR2 is YNNKEL (reference sequence). The CDR3 loop reads CASSRARGGGEQYF. DNA of the CDR3: TGTGCCAGCAGCCGGGCAAGAGGGGGAGGCGAGCAGTACTTC.

A note on this clonotype: The junction and the germline gene differ at one end; a read error may be behind it. The gene calls are TRBV28 and TRBJ2-7; D call uncertain. This CDR3 region has 19 residues. Germline CDR1 reads MDHEN; CDR2 reads SYDVKM. The DNA for the CDR3 is TGTGTCAGCAGTTTTGAAGGCCGCCGGTGGCAGTTAAGGTCCTACGAGCAGTACTTC. Translated: CVSSFEGRRWQLRSYEQYF.

The chain couples TRBV13 to TRBJ2-7; maybe TRBD1 (6 bases). Germline assignment: CDR1 PRHDT and CDR2 FYEKMQ (reference sequence). CDR3 length: 15 residues. The V end was cut by 4 bases, the J end by 3 bases, with 16 bases between. CDR3 nucleotides: TGTGCCAGCAGCTCCGGTCCCTCACAGGGCTACGAGCAGTACTTC. Its protein is CASSSGPSQGYEQYF.

Comments on this clonotype: A single base separates this from a much larger clone, so it may be a read error. CDR3 sequence: CASSQLGSETQYF. As DNA, the CDR3 is TGTGCCAGCAGTCAACTAGGTTCAGAGACGCAGTATTTT. This sequence joins TRBV28 and TRBJ2-3, with a possible D match to TRBD2 (5 bases). The CDR3 is 13 amino acids. Germline lookup yields CDR1 MDHEN and CDR2 SYDVKM.

The chain recombines TRBV28 with TRBJ1-1; D gene uncertain. V was cut by 7 bases and J by 0 bases, with 9 bases left in between. CDR3 length equals 13 residues. Germline values: CDR1 MDHEN, CDR2 SYDVKM. The CDR3 DNA reads TGTGCCAGCACGATCTCCCTGAACACTGAAGCTTTCTTT. Its protein is CASTISLNTEAFF.